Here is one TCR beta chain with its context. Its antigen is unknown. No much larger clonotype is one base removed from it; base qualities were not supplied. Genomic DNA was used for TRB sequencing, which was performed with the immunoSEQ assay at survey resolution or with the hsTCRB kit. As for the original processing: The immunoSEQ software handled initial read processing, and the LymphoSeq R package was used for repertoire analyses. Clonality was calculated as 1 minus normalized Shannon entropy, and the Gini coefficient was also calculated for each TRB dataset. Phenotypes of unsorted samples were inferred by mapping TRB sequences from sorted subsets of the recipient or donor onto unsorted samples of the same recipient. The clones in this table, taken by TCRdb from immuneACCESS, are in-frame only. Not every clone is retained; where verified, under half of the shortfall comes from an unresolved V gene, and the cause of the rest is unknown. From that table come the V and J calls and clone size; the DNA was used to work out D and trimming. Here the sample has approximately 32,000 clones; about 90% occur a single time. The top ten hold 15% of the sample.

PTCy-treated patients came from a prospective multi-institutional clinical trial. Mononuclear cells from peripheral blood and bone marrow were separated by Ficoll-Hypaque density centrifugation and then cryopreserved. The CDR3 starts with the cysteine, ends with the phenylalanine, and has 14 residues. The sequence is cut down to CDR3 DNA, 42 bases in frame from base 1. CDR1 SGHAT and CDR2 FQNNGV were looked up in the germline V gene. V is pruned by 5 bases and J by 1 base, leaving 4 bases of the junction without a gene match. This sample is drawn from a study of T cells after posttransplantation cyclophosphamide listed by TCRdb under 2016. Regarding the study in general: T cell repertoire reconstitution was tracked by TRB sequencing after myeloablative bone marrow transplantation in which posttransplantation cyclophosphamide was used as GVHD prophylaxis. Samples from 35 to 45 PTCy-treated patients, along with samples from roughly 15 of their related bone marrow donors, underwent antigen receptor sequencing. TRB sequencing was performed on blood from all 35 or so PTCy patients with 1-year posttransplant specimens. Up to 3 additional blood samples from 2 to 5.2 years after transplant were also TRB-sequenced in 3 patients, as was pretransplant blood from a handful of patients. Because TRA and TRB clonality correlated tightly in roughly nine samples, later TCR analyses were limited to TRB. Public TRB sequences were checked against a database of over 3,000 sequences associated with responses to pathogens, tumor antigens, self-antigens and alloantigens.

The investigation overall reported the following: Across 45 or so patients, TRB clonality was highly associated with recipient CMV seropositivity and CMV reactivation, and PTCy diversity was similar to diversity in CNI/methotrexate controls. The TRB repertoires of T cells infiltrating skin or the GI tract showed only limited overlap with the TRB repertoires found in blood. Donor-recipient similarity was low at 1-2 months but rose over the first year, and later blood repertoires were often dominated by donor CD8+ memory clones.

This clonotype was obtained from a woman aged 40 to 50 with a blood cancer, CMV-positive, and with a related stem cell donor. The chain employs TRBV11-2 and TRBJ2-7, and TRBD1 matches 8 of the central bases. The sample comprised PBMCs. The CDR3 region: CASSAGTGSYEQYF. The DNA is TGTGCCAGCAGCGCCGGGACAGGATCCTACGAGCAGTACTTC.